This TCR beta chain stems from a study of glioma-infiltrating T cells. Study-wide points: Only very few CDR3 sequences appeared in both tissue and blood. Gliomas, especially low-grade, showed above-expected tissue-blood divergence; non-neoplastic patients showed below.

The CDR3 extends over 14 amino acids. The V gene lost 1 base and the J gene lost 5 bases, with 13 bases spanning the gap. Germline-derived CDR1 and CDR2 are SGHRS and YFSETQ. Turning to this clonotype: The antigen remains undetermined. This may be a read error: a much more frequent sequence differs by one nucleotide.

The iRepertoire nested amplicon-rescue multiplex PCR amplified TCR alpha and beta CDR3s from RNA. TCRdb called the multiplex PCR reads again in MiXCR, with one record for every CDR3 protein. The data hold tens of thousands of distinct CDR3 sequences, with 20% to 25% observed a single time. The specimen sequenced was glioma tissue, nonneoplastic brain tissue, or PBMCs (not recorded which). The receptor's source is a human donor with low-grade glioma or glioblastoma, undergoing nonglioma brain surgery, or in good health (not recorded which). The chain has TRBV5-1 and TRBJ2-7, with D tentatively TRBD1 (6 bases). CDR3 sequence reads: CASSLYRDAHEQYF. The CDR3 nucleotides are TGCGCCAGCAGCTTGTACAGGGATGCCCACGAGCAGTACTTC.